A selection of T cell receptor beta chains follows, all from one sample in a study of blood T cells in healthy people across ages. In TCRdb, the 5' RACE reads were re-called with MiXCR into one record per CDR3 protein. Of fewer than 950,000 distinct CDR3 sequences listed, around 36% are singletons. Sequencing was done on a sample of blood. All receptors come from a young man in good health. Each CDR3 is given with its conserved first and last residue. Each record gives: J gene, V gene, clone size, D gene, CDR3 DNA, CDR3 protein. The D gene is left open where the match is weak. Part of the rows lack a size; the others show once, few, many or a class for expanded clones.

TRBJ2-5	TRBV7-8	many	TRBD2	TGTGCCAGCAGATCTAGCGGGGTGGAGACCCAGTACTTC	CASRSSGVETQYF
TRBJ2-2	TRBV7-9	few	-	TGTGCCAGCAGCTTAAGAGACAGTTACACCGGGGAGCTGTTTTTT	CASSLRDSYTGELFF
TRBJ2-3	TRBV20-1	many	-	TGCAGTGGTAGGACAGATACGCAGTATTTT	CSGRTDTQYF
TRBJ1-1	TRBV5-6	few	-	TGTGCCAGCAGGATTTGGGGGGGGACGGGCACTGAAGCTTTCTTT	CASRIWGGTGTEAFF
TRBJ2-3	TRBV20-1	-	-	TGCAGTGCTAGAGTGATCGAACGGGGCGCAGAACCAGATACGCAGTATTTT	CSARVIERGAEPDTQYF
TRBJ1-1	TRBV6-5	-	-	TGTGCCAGCAGTCTATATCTCACAAACCCGAACACTGAAGCTTTCTTT	CASSLYLTNPNTEAFF
TRBJ2-7	TRBV6-4	few	-	TGTGCCAGCAGGGTCAAGTACTACGAGCAGTACTTC	CASRVKYYEQYF
TRBJ2-1	TRBV4-1	-	-	TGCGCCAGCAGCCACCGCTCGGGCGACTCCTACAATGAGCAGTTCTTC	CASSHRSGDSYNEQFF
TRBJ2-4	TRBV6-2/TRBV6-3	-	-	TGTGCCAGCAGTGGAGGACGGCACATAGGCATTCAGTACTTC	CASSGGRHIGIQYF
TRBJ1-1	TRBV6-5	-	-	TGTGCCAGCAGTCCCGGATACTCGGGGGACACTGAAGCTTTCTTT	CASSPGYSGDTEAFF
TRBJ1-1	TRBV7-8	few	-	TGTGCCAGCAGCACCACTGGGGAGGGGAACACTGAAGCTTTCTTT	CASSTTGEGNTEAFF
TRBJ1-6	TRBV12-3/TRBV12-4	-	-	TGTGCCAGCAGCCCGGCTAGGGTGACCTCACCCCTCCACTTT	CASSPARVTSPLHF
TRBJ2-1	TRBV6-5	-	-	TGTGCCAGCAGAACGGGGGTGCAGGGTGAGCAGTTCTTC	CASRTGVQGEQFF
TRBJ1-5	TRBV10-3	few	-	TGTGCCATCAGTGGGGGGGAAGGCAATCAGCCCCAGCATTTT	CAISGGEGNQPQHF
TRBJ1-6	TRBV12-3/TRBV12-4	-	-	TGTGCCAGCAGCTCCGGTGTGACCCTCCACTTT	CASSSGVTLHF
TRBJ2-5	TRBV14	-	-	TGTGCCAGCAGCCAAGGGAGGCCCTTCCAAGAGACCCAGTACTTC	CASSQGRPFQETQYF
TRBJ1-1	TRBV5-5	-	-	TGTGCCAGCAGCCAGTACGAAGGTACGGGGACTGAAGCTTTCTTT	CASSQYEGTGTEAFF
TRBJ1-1	TRBV28	once	-	TGTGCCAGCAGTTTAAGCGGACAGCCGGGGGACACTGAAGCTTTCTTT	CASSLSGQPGDTEAFF
TRBJ1-2	TRBV5-1	many	-	TGCGCCAGCAGCTTGGAGCCCGAGCGCTCCTACTATGGCTACACCTTC	CASSLEPERSYYGYTF
TRBJ2-4	TRBV5-1	-	-	TGCGCCAGACCGTTGAACATTCAGTACTTC	CARPLNIQYF
TRBJ2-5	TRBV5-5	many	-	TGTGCCAGCAGCTTGGTCTCATCTCCGACAGTCCAAGAGACCCAGTACTTC	CASSLVSSPTVQETQYF
TRBJ2-7	TRBV20-1	-	TRBD2	TGCAGTGCTAGAGATGGACCGGGGGGCTCCTACGAGCAGTACTTC	CSARDGPGGSYEQYF
TRBJ2-1	TRBV20-1	-	-	TGCAGTGCTAGTTTAAGAGGTATGAGTGAGCAGTTCTTC	CSASLRGMSEQFF
TRBJ2-7	TRBV12-3/TRBV12-4	-	TRBD2	TGTGCCAGCAATACTAGCGGGGGGAGGTACGAGCAGTACTTC	CASNTSGGRYEQYF
TRBJ1-1	TRBV5-1	-	-	TGCGCCAGCAGCTTGGTAATGTTGAACACTGAAGCTTTCTTT	CASSLVMLNTEAFF
TRBJ1-2	TRBV4-2	-	-	TGTGCCAGCAGCCAAGATTTGTTGGCAGTCTCTAACTATGGCTACACCTTC	CASSQDLLAVSNYGYTF
TRBJ2-5	TRBV7-2	many	-	TGTGCCAGCAGCTTAGCGGTTCGCGGTGAGACCCAGTACTTC	CASSLAVRGETQYF
TRBJ1-5	TRBV6-2/TRBV6-3	few	-	TGTGCCAGCAGTTACTCGGGGGTGAGACAGCCCCAGCATTTT	CASSYSGVRQPQHF
TRBJ2-5	TRBV12-3/TRBV12-4	-	-	TGTGCCAGCAGTGTCATAGGGTTACAAGAGACCCAGTACTTC	CASSVIGLQETQYF
TRBJ2-3	TRBV15	-	TRBD1	TGTGTCACCAGCAAGGACAGGGGAGGAGGTACGCAGTATTTT	CVTSKDRGGGTQYF
TRBJ2-3	TRBV6-5	-	TRBD2	TGTGCCAGCAGTTACTCGATGCGCCTAGCGGGGGAATCATTCACAGATACGCAGTATTTT	CASSYSMRLAGESFTDTQYF
TRBJ2-1	TRBV14	-	TRBD1	TGTGCCAGCAGCCTCCCCAAGGGGCAGGGGGCCTACAATGAGCAGTTCTTC	CASSLPKGQGAYNEQFF
TRBJ1-2	TRBV27	-	-	TGTGCCAGCAGCTTAACCGTCACGAACTACTATGGCTACACCTTC	CASSLTVTNYYGYTF
TRBJ2-3	TRBV2	-	TRBD2	TGTGCCAGCAATCGGCGGGGGGGCGTAGATACGCAGTATTTT	CASNRRGGVDTQYF
TRBJ2-2	TRBV9	-	-	TGTGCCAGCAGCGTAGTAGCAGGTTCGAACACCGGGGAGCTGTTTTTT	CASSVVAGSNTGELFF
TRBJ2-5	TRBV5-1	few	TRBD2	TGCGCCAGCAGCTTGGCCCTTGTCGGGGGGGAACAAGAGACCCAGTACTTC	CASSLALVGGEQETQYF
TRBJ2-1	TRBV3-1	-	TRBD2	TGTGCCAGCAGCCAAGGGCGCGGGAGTCCCGGGTTCTTC	CASSQGRGSPGFF
TRBJ2-1	TRBV5-1	-	-	TGCGCCAGCAGCTTGTTTCACCGGGGCGAAGAGGGGAAGACCCAGTTCTTC	CASSLFHRGEEGKTQFF
TRBJ2-1	TRBV27	-	-	TGTGCCAGCAGCCCAGTTGAGAGGCCCTACGATGAGCAGTTCTTC	CASSPVERPYDEQFF
TRBJ2-1	TRBV25-1	-	TRBD1	TGTGCCAGCAGTGAATTTGCGGTAGCCCGACAGGGGGTCAGGAATGAGCAGTTCTTC	CASSEFAVARQGVRNEQFF
TRBJ2-5	TRBV5-1	-	-	TGCGCCAGCAGCTTGGACTTGACGACAGAAGAGACCCAGTACTTC	CASSLDLTTEETQYF
TRBJ1-5	TRBV18	few	TRBD1	TGTGCCAGCTCACCAGGGGGACAGGTGGATCAGCCCCAGCATTTT	CASSPGGQVDQPQHF
TRBJ2-1	TRBV21-1	-	-	TGTGCCAGCGTAGGCAGTAACAATGGGCAGTTCTTC	CASVGSNNGQFF
TRBJ1-4	TRBV5-1	-	TRBD1	TGCGCCAGCAGACCGGGGGACAGGGAAAAACTGTTTTTT	CASRPGDREKLFF
TRBJ2-1	TRBV11-1	once	-	TGTGCCAGCAGCTCAGGCGGGCGGGGTGCGAGCTCCTACAATGAGCAGTTCTTC	CASSSGGRGASSYNEQFF
TRBJ1-1	TRBV4-3	few	TRBD1	TGCGCCAGCAGCCCGGCGTCGACAGGGGCTTATACTGAAGCTTTCTTT	CASSPASTGAYTEAFF
TRBJ2-1	TRBV6-2/TRBV6-3	-	-	TGTGCCAGCACCCCGGGAATCATCCATGAGCAGTTCTTC	CASTPGIIHEQFF
TRBJ1-2	TRBV12-3/TRBV12-4	many	-	TGTGCCAGCAGTCAGGGAGGTGGCTACACCTTC	CASSQGGGYTF
TRBJ2-7	TRBV7-2	-	-	TGTGCCAGCAGCTTAGGACCTTATGACGAGCAGTACTTC	CASSLGPYDEQYF
TRBJ2-4	TRBV6-2/TRBV6-3	-	-	TGTGCCAGCAGTTACTTCGGAGGCAAAAACATTCAGTACTTC	CASSYFGGKNIQYF